Following are 2 T cell receptor beta chains from one sample sequenced in a study of TIL therapy for anti-PD-1-resistant metastatic lung cancer. This was the immunoSEQ v3 assay. The repertoire was sequenced with immunoSEQ multiplex PCR; TCRdb's copy has only in-frame clones and lacks some. The sample yields tens of thousands of clones, 74% seen once. As to time point: pre-treatment sample, taken before nivolumab and TIL therapy. Sequenced material: blood, taken at baseline. These receptors all come from a woman between 30 and 79 years old with non-small cell lung cancer.

In its sample, this clone was seen a few times. This chain connects TRBV2 to TRBJ1-2, with D maybe TRBD1 (5 bases). This CDR3 is built from 11 residues. The V gene lost 8 bases and the J gene lost 5 bases, with 9 bases spanning the gap. Germline CDR1 SNHLY, CDR2 FYNNEI. The CDR3 coding sequence is TGTGCCAGCTGGGGGGTATATGGCTACACCTTC. Translated: CASWGVYGYTF. Combining the CDR3 with reference TRBV2 and TRBJ1-2 gives the whole variable domain EPEVTQTPSHQVTQMGQEVILRCVPISNHLYFYWYRQILGQKVEFLVSFYNNEISEKSEIFDDQFSVERPDGSNFTLKIRSTKLEDSAMYFCASWGVYGYTFGSGTRLTVV.

Concerning this clone itself: Mismatch with germline at one junction end may stem from a read error. The V call is TRBV11-2, the J call TRBJ2-5; D is ambiguous. From germline, CDR1 is SGHAT and CDR2 FQNNGV. This CDR3 region has 12 residues. The CDR3 sequence is CASSLDRADAHF. CDR3 sequence (DNA): TGTGCCAGCAGCTTAGATCGGGCGGACGCCCACTTC.